One sample yielded the 3 T cell receptor beta chains listed below, sequenced in a study of T-cell reconstitution after alpha-beta-depleted transplantation in children. A library of TCRbeta sequences, prepared with unique molecular identifiers, was generated. TCRdb redid the calling of the PCR reads with MiXCR, one entry per CDR3 protein. This sample carries hundreds of thousands of distinct CDR3 sequences, about an eighth of them seen once, and the ten largest clones take around 0.76%. This material consisted of PBMCs, taken before TCRalphabeta/CD19-depleted stem cell transplant. These receptors all come from a girl aged 2-10 years with congenital amegakaryocytic thrombocytopenia, due to receive a stem cell transplant.

This clonotype occurred many times. The chain combines TRBV10-3 with TRBJ2-1, with D possibly being TRBD2 (6 bases). CDR1 and CDR2 (germline): ENHRY, SYGVKD. Between the trimmed V and J ends, which lost 6 bases and 5 bases, there was a span of 11 bases. This CDR3 contains 13 residues. The CDR3 DNA sequence: TGTGCCATCAGAGGACTAACCCACAATGAGCAGTTCTTC. Its translation is CAIRGLTHNEQFF.

This clonotype was detected only a few times. This chain connects TRBV6-5 to TRBJ2-7, with 7 bases identical to TRBD1. Germline V gene data show CDR1 as MNHEY and CDR2 as SVGAGI. The length of the CDR3 is 16 residues. The V segment lost 2 bases and the J segment 2 bases; nucleotides outside the gene matches: 9. The CDR3 loop is CASSYTETGSPYEQYF. CDR3 DNA sequence: TGTGCCAGCAGTTACACGGAGACAGGGAGCCCCTACGAGCAGTACTTC.

J is TRBJ1-2 and V is TRBV29-1; 9 nucleotides align to TRBD1. V trimming: 3 bases; J trimming: 9 bases; junction bases outside the gene matches: 17. This CDR3 spans 16 amino acids. The germline V gene has CDR1 SQVTM and CDR2 ANQGSEA. CDR3 DNA sequence: TGCAGCGTTGAGGAGACATACGGGGACAGGGCTTTTAGCTACACCTTC. Translating gives CSVEETYGDRAFSYTF.